This T cell receptor beta chain was identified during a study of pediatric ulcerative colitis. Overall study findings and caveats: Clonal expansions reduced rectal repertoire diversity in acute severe colitis. Repertoires came from total lymphocyte DNA, so rare subsets like regulatory T cells may be missed.

Sequencing depth was up to 500,000 reads per sample. The protocol was immunoSEQ multiplex PCR, while the TCRdb copy is restricted to in-frame clones and leaves out a portion. The repertoire holds more than 12,000 clones, with 75% to 90% as singletons. This clone was found once. Its cognate antigen is unknown. CDR3 size: 14 residues. Between the trimmed V and J ends, which lost 4 bases and 2 bases, there was a span of 12 bases. From germline, CDR1 is ENHRY and CDR2 SYGVKD. Colonoscopy and blood draw happened at the same time. This TCR derives from a boy younger than 18 with moderate ulcerative colitis. The chain has TRBV10-3 and TRBJ2-7; D uncertain. The sequenced sample was blood. CDR3 amino acids: CAISGRLGTYEQYF. The CDR3, as DNA: TGTGCCATCAGTGGGAGACTGGGAACCTACGAGCAGTACTTC.